Sequencing of this T cell receptor (beta chain) was carried out in a study of T-cell reconstitution after alpha-beta-depleted transplantation in children. Findings and limits, study-wide: At day 60, the high TCRbeta diversity found in some patients originated from recipient T cells and thymic progenitors that had survived. The authors attributed T-cell counts and diversity one year after transplant mostly to newly produced T cells. The study reportedly traced alpha-beta T cells about two months after transplant to several hundred expanded graft clones.

Using unique molecular identifiers, the investigators prepared the TCRbeta library. Each CDR3 protein gets one entry after TCRdb re-called the PCR reads with MiXCR. The repertoire holds around 250,000 distinct CDR3 sequences, roughly 24% seen once, with more than 2% in the top ten. J gave up 2 bases and V 4 bases, and 6 bases lay outside the gene matches. CDR1 is SGHTA and CDR2 is FQGNSA in the germline V gene. The CDR3 covers 16 residues. Comment on this clonotype: What it binds is unknown.

The rearrangement uses TRBV7-2 and TRBJ2-7, with 12 bases identical to TRBD2. This receptor was taken from a girl aged 2-10 years with Fanconi anemia, due to receive a stem cell transplant. The sequences come from PBMCs, collected before TCRalphabeta/CD19-depleted stem cell transplant. CDR3: CTSSSRTSGDPYEQYF. The CDR3 DNA follows: TGTACCAGCAGCTCTCGGACTAGCGGGGACCCCTACGAGCAGTACTTC.